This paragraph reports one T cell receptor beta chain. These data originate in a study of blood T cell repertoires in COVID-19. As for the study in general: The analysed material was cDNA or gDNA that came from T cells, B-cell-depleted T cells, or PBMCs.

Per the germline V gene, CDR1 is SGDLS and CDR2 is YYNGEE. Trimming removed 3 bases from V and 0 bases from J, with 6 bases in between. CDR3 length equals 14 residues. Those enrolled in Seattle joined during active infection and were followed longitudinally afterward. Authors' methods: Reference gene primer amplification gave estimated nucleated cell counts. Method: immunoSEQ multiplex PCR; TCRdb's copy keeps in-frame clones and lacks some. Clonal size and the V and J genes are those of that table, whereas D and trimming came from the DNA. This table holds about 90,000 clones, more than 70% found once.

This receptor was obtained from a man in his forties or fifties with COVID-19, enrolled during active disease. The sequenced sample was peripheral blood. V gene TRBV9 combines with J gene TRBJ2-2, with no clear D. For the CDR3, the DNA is TGTGCCAGCAGCGCAACAACGAACACCGGGGAGCTGTTTTTT. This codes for CASSATTNTGELFF.